The subject of this entry is one T cell receptor beta chain. As yet, its antigen is unknown. Clones were sequenced by immunoSEQ multiplex PCR, and TCRdb holds only the in-frame ones, with some missing. The table shows approximately 13,000 clones, with 80% to 90% occurring only once. Trimming cost V 4 bases and J 0 bases, with 13 bases left between them. Germline CDR1 and CDR2: SGHRS and YFSETQ. This CDR3 has 15 amino acids. The data were obtained in a study of PD-1 blockade in mismatch repair-deficient tumors. Study-level background: Patients had approximately 11 mismatch repair-deficient cancer types and were previously treated and progressing. Study-wide findings and caveats: 140 or so unique blood TCRs came from expansion to three of seven peptides. Tumor-resident clones, often absent from pretreatment blood, expanded after pembrolizumab and then contracted.

Time point of the sample: approximately ten-day in vitro stimulation with candidate neoantigen peptide 4. The TCR-sequenced patients were three responders to pembrolizumab. The clonotype originates from an adult with mismatch repair-deficient cancer. V usage is TRBV5-1 and J usage is TRBJ1-1; the D is unclear. The sequencing used cells cultured in vitro, collected from a patient treated with pembrolizumab. This chain's CDR3 is CASSRELGVNTEAFF. CDR3 nucleotide sequence: TGCGCCAGCAGCCGGGAGCTTGGCGTGAACACTGAAGCTTTCTTT. Using reference TRBV5-1 and TRBJ1-1 for the parts outside the CDR3, the full variable domain is KAGVTQTPRYLIKTRGQQVTLSCSPISGHRSVSWYQQTPGQGLQFLFEYFSETQRNKGNFPGRFSGRQFSNSRSEMNVSTLELGDSALYLCASSRELGVNTEAFFGQGTRLTVV.